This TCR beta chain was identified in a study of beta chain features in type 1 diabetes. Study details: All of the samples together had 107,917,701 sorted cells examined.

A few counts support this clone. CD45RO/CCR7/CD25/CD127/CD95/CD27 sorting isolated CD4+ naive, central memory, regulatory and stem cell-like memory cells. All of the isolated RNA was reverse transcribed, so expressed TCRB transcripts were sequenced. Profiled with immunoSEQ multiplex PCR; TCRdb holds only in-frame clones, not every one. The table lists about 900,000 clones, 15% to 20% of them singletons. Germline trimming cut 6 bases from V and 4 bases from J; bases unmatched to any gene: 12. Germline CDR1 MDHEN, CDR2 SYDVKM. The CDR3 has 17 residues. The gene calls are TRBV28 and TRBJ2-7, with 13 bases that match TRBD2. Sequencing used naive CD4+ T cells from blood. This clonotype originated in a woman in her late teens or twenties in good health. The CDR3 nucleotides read TGTGCCAGCAGGAACCGCAGGACTAGCGGGAGAACTTACGAGCAGTACTTC. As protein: CASRNRRTSGRTYEQYF.